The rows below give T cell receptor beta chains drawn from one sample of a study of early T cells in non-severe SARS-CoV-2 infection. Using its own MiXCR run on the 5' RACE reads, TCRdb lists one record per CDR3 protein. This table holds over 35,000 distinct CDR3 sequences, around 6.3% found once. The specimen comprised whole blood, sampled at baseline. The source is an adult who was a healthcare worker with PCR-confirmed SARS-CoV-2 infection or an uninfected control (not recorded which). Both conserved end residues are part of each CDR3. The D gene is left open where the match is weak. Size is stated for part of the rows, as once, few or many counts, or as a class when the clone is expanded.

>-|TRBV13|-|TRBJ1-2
CASSFYGGVSYGYTF
TGTGCCAGCAGCTTTTACGGGGGCGTATCATATGGCTACACCTTC
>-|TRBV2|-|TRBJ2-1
CASSVDRGEQFF
TGTGCCAGCAGCGTTGACAGAGGTGAGCAGTTCTTC
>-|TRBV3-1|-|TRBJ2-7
CASSQDGPAWEQYF
TGTGCCAGCAGCCAAGACGGGCCGGCGTGGGAGCAGTACTTC
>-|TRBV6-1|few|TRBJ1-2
CASSEGVGRYGYTF
TGTGCCAGCAGTGAAGGGGTGGGACGCTATGGCTACACCTTC
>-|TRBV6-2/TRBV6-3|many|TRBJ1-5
CASVLAGSNQPQHF
TGTGCCAGCGTCCTTGCGGGGAGCAATCAGCCCCAGCATTTT
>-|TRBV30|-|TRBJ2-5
CAWRMDGQETQYF
TGTGCCTGGAGGATGGACGGCCAAGAGACCCAGTACTTC
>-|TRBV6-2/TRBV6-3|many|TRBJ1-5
CASSHAGNGQPQHF
TGTGCCAGCAGTCACGCAGGGAACGGGCAGCCCCAGCATTTT
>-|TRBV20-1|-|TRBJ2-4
CSVWRENIQYF
TGCAGTGTATGGAGGGAAAACATTCAGTACTTC
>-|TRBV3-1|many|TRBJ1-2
CASSQDYNGYGYTF
TGTGCCAGCAGCCAAGATTACAACGGGTATGGCTACACCTTC
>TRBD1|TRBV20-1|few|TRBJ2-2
CSANPRQGRTGELFF
TGCAGTGCTAATCCCAGACAGGGCCGCACCGGGGAGCTGTTTTTT
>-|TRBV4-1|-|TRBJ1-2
CASSQKTTNYGYTF
TGCGCCAGCAGCCAAAAGACAACTAACTATGGCTACACCTTC
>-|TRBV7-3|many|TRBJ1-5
CASSPDGANQPQHF
TGTGCCAGCAGTCCTGACGGTGCGAATCAGCCCCAGCATTTT
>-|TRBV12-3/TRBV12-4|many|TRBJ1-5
CASVAYLGNQPQHF
TGTGCCAGCGTTGCCTACCTCGGCAATCAGCCCCAGCATTTT
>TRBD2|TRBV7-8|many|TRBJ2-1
CASSLGGLAGEGEQFF
TGTGCCAGCAGCTTAGGGGGACTAGCGGGAGAGGGTGAGCAGTTCTTC
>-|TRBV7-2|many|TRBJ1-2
CASSPRPNGYTF
TGTGCCAGCAGCCCAAGACCTAATGGCTACACCTTC
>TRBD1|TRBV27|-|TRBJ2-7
CASSVTGQRSYEQYF
TGTGCCAGCAGTGTAACGGGACAGAGGAGCTACGAGCAGTACTTC
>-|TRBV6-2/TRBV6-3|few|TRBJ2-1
CASSSLTSIYNEQFF
TGTGCCAGCAGTTCATTGACTAGTATCTACAATGAGCAGTTCTTC
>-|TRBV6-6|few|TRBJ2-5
CASSYAPFRDQQETQYF
TGTGCCAGCAGTTACGCCCCATTCCGGGACCAACAAGAGACCCAGTACTTC
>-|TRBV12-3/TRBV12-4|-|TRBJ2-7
CASSLRGNAYEQYF
TGTGCCAGCAGTTTAAGGGGGAACGCCTACGAGCAGTACTTC
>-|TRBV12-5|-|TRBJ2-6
CASGLGDAGANVLTF
TGTGCTAGTGGTTTAGGGGATGCTGGGGCCAACGTCCTGACTTTC
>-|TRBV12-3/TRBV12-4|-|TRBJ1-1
CASSLGSGGDAFF
TGTGCCAGCAGTTTAGGTTCAGGTGGGGATGCTTTCTTT
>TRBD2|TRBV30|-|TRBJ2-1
CACQSGGRDINEQFF
TGTGCCTGCCAAAGCGGCGGGAGGGACATCAATGAGCAGTTCTTC
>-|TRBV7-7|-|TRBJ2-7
CASSPTWTGEQYF
TGTGCTAGCAGCCCTACATGGACCGGGGAGCAGTACTTC
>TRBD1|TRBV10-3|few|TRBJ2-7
CAIGARDRPYEQYF
TGTGCCATCGGCGCCCGGGACAGACCCTACGAGCAGTACTTC
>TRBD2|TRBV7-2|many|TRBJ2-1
CASSLKPGGSNEQFF
TGTGCCAGCAGCTTGAAGCCGGGGGGATCAAATGAGCAGTTCTTC
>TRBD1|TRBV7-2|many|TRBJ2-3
CAATTGADTQYF
TGTGCCGCCACAACAGGGGCAGATACGCAGTATTTT
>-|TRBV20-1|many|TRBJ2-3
CSAQTRNTQYF
TGCAGTGCTCAGACGCGGAATACGCAGTATTTT
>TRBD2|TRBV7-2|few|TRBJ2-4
CASSQSSGRALQVEYF
TGTGCCAGCAGCCAGAGTAGCGGGAGGGCCCTCCAAGTGGAGTACTTC
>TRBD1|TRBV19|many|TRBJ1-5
CASTLTGGGFQPQHF
TGTGCCAGTACTTTAACAGGGGGCGGCTTTCAGCCCCAGCATTTT
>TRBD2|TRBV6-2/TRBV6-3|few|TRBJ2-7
CASSGTSGRKEEQYF
TGTGCCAGCAGTGGAACAAGCGGGAGGAAAGAAGAGCAGTACTTC
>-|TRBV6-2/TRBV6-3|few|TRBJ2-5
CASREPGQEETQYF
TGTGCCAGCAGGGAACCGGGACAAGAAGAGACCCAGTACTTC
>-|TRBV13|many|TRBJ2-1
CASSLDGLVGYNEQFF
TGTGCCAGCAGCTTAGATGGGCTAGTAGGGTACAATGAGCAGTTCTTC
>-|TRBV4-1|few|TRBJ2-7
CASSQDRQGWSYEQYF
TGCGCCAGCAGCCAAGATAGGCAGGGTTGGTCCTACGAGCAGTACTTC
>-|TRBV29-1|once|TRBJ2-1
CSVTSGYNEQFF
TGCAGCGTAACCAGCGGATACAATGAGCAGTTCTTC
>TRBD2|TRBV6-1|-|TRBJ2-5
CASITSGSGETQYF
TGTGCCAGCATTACGAGCGGGAGTGGAGAGACCCAGTACTTC
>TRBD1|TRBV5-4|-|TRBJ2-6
CASSSRQGKAGANVLTF
TGTGCCAGCAGCTCACGACAGGGGAAAGCTGGGGCCAACGTCCTGACTTTC